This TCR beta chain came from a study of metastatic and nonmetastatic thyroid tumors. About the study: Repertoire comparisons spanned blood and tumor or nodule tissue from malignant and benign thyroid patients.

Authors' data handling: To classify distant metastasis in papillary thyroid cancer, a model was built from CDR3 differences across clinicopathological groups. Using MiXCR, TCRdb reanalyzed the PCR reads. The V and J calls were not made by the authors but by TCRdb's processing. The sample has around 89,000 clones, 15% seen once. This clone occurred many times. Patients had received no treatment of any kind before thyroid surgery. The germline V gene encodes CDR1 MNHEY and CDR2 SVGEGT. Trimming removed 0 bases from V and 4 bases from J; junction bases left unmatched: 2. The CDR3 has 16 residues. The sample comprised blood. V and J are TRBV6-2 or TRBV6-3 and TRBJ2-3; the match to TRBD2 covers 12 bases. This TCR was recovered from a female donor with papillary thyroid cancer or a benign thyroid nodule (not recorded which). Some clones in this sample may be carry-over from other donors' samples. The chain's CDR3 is CASSYSGLAGSDTQYF. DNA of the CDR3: TGTGCCAGCAGTTACTCTGGACTAGCGGGGTCAGATACGCAGTATTTT.